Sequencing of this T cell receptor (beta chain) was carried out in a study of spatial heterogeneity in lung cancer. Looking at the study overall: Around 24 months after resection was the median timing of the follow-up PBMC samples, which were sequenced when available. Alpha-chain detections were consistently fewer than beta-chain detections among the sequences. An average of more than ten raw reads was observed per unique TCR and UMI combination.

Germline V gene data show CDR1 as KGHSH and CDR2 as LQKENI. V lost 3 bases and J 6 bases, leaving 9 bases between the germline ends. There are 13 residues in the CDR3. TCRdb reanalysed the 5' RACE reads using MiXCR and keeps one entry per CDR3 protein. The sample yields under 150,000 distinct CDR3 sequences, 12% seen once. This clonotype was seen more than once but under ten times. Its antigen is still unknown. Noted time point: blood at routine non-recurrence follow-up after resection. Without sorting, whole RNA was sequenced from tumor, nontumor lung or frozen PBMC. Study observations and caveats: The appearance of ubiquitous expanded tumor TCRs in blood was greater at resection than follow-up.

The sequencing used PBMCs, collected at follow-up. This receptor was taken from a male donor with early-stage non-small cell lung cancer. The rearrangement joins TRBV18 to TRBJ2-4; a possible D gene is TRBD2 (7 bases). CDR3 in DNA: TGTGCCAGCTCACCCGGGGGGCGAAACATTCAGTACTTC. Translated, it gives CASSPGGRNIQYF.